The 10 T cell receptor beta chains given below trace back to one sample, sequenced in a study of early T cells in non-severe SARS-CoV-2 infection. TCRdb called the 5' RACE reads again in MiXCR, with one record for every CDR3 protein. The sample shows around 98,000 distinct CDR3 sequences, approximately 10% of them seen only once. The sequencing input was whole blood. Receptors were obtained from an adult who was a healthcare worker with PCR-confirmed SARS-CoV-2 infection or an uninfected control (not recorded which).

A remark on this clonotype: A clone one base away is much larger, so this may be a read error. V gene TRBV6-5 combines with J gene TRBJ2-6, with no clear D. CDR1 is MNHEY and CDR2 is SVGAGI in the germline V gene. This CDR3 region has 16 residues. CDR3 coding DNA: TGTGCCAGCAGTATCGACGGACGCTCTGGGACCAACGTCCTGACTTTC. Its protein is CASSIDGRSGTNVLTF.

The rearrangement uses TRBV12-3 or TRBV12-4 and TRBJ1-3; D is unclear. The length of the CDR3 is 13 residues. Trimming removed 4 bases at V and 4 bases at J, with 8 bases between. Here the CDR3 reads CASSSIWGNTIYF. In DNA, the CDR3 is TGTGCCAGCAGTTCCATCTGGGGAAACACCATATATTTT.

This clonotype occurred a few times. The gene calls are TRBV29-1 and TRBJ2-7; D uncertain. This CDR3 has 11 residues. Germline V gives CDR1 SQVTM, CDR2 ANQGSEA. The V gene lost 1 base and the J gene lost 5 bases, with 6 bases spanning the gap. The CDR3 loop reads CSVEVDHEQYF. The CDR3 DNA is TGCAGCGTTGAAGTTGACCACGAGCAGTACTTC.

The chain carries TRBV20-1 and TRBJ1-2; no firm D call. Germline assignment: CDR1 DFQATT and CDR2 SNEGSKA (reference sequence). The CDR3 extends over 14 amino acids. V was trimmed by 3 bases and J by 7 bases, leaving 18 bases between them. CDR3 protein: CSASLYQLGRGYTF. The CDR3 bases are TGCAGTGCTAGTTTATATCAGCTCGGACGTGGCTACACCTTC.

This chain joins TRBV29-1 and TRBJ1-1, with a possible D match to TRBD1 (5 bases). V lost 2 bases, J lost 5 bases, and 12 bases lay in between. Per the germline V gene, CDR1 is SQVTM and CDR2 is ANQGSEA. The CDR3 extends over 13 amino acids. The CDR3 reads CSVEPQVQTEAFF. For the CDR3, the DNA is TGCAGCGTTGAACCACAGGTCCAGACTGAAGCTTTCTTT.

The J gene is TRBJ1-2, the V gene TRBV6-1, with TRBD1 as a possible D gene (5 bases). Germline V CDR1 and CDR2: MNHNS, SASEGT. V was shortened by 5 bases and J by 4 bases, with 17 bases between the two germline ends. CDR3 length equals 15 residues. CDR3 sequence: CASSRDRQLIYGYTF. The CDR3 coding sequence is TGTGCCAGCAGTAGAGATCGACAGCTAATCTATGGCTACACCTTC.

This clonotype was counted ten times or more. V and J are TRBV5-1 and TRBJ2-5, with D perhaps given as TRBD1 or TRBD2 (5 bases each). V shed 0 bases and J shed 2 bases, with 8 bases lying between them. The CDR3 is 14 residues long. The germline V gene encodes CDR1 SGHRS and CDR2 YFSETQ. CDR3 DNA: TGCGCCAGCAGCTTGGTTGGGGGTCAAGAGACCCAGTACTTC. Translating it yields CASSLVGGQETQYF.

A few counts support this clonotype. J is TRBJ1-4 and V is TRBV11-2, with 7 bases aligning to TRBD1. V was pared by 4 bases and J by 8 bases, with 7 bases of the junction left unmatched. From germline, CDR1 is SGHAT and CDR2 FQNNGV. This CDR3 contains 14 residues. For the CDR3, the DNA is TGTGCCAGCAGCTCCGACAGGGCAGGAGAAAAACTGTTTTTT. This translates into CASSSDRAGEKLFF.

This clonotype occurred many times. V usage is TRBV12-5 and J usage is TRBJ2-2; 9 bases fit TRBD2. Per the germline V gene, CDR1 is LGHNT and CDR2 is FRNRAP. V gave up 6 bases and J gave up 5 bases; unmatched junction bases: 4. The CDR3 spans 14 residues. The CDR3 sequence is CASGGSGRTGELFF. The CDR3 nucleotides read TGTGCTAGTGGGGGTAGCGGGAGAACCGGGGAGCTGTTTTTT.

In this sample, this clonotype turned up a few times. The CDR3, as DNA: TGTGCCAGCAGCCCGAGGGATCCCGAGCAGTTCTTC. Protein sequence: CASSPRDPEQFF. The chain employs TRBV11-2 and TRBJ2-1; D is possibly TRBD2 (5 bases). This CDR3 has 12 amino acids. The germline V gene has CDR1 SGHAT and CDR2 FQNNGV. Between the trimmed V and J ends, which lost 5 bases and 10 bases, there was a span of 12 bases.